One and the same sample provided the 20 T cell receptor beta chains below, sequenced in a study of PD-L1 blockade in urothelial cancer. The data were produced by immunoSEQ multiplex PCR, yet TCRdb's version contains in-frame clones alone and is incomplete. The sample consists of some 63,000 clones, roughly 76% of them appearing once. Time point described: pretreatment peripheral blood. The specimen was PBMCs, collected around atezolizumab (anti-PD-L1) treatment. These receptors were collected from a man between 65 and 85 years old with urothelial cancer.

V is TRBV4-2 and J is TRBJ2-3; tentative D call: TRBD2 (5 bases). CDR1 and CDR2 from the germline V gene are LGHNA and YNFKEQ. CDR3 length: 16 residues. The V end lost 1 base, the J end lost 1 base, and 12 bases lay between the germline ends. The CDR3 bases are TGTGCCAGCAGCCAAGTCCCCGGGGTGCGCACAGATACGCAGTATTTT. Encoded protein: CASSQVPGVRTDTQYF.

CDR3 in amino acids: CASSPGVGRGREQPQHF. The DNA for the CDR3 is TGTGCCAGCAGCCCAGGGGTGGGCAGGGGGCGCGAACAGCCCCAGCATTTT. The chain has TRBV11-3 and TRBJ1-5, with 8 bases identical to TRBD1. The CDR3 runs 17 residues. V was pared by 5 bases and J by 7 bases, with 16 bases of the junction left unmatched. Germline CDR1 is SGHNT and CDR2 is YENEEA.

A single count supports this clone. The rearrangement joins TRBV6-5 to TRBJ2-7; D may be TRBD1 (6 bases). Between the trimmed V and J ends, which lost 6 bases and 2 bases, there was a span of 17 bases. CDR3 length: 15 residues. CDR1 is MNHEY, CDR2 SVGAGI, per germline. The CDR3 sequence: CASRKTTGPTYEQYF. DNA of the CDR3: TGTGCCAGCAGGAAAACGACAGGACCAACCTACGAGCAGTACTTC.

The CDR3 coding sequence is TGCGCCAGCAGCCAAGATAGGGGGTTAAGGAACACTGAAGCTTTCTTT. This gives the protein CASSQDRGLRNTEAFF. The chain couples TRBV4-3 to TRBJ1-1; tentative D call: TRBD1 (6 bases). CDR3 size: 16 residues. V gave up 0 bases and J gave up 1 base, with 12 bases separating them. Germline V gene sequence: CDR1 LGHNA, CDR2 YSLEER.

The chain links TRBV27 to TRBJ2-7; possibly TRBD1 for D (6 bases). CDR1 and CDR2 from the germline V gene are MNHEY and SMNVEV (reference sequence). The V and J ends lost 3 bases and 5 bases respectively, with 14 bases between them. The CDR3 contains 14 residues. CDR3 loop: CASSFVGANHEQYF. The CDR3 region has the DNA TGTGCCAGCAGTTTTGTGGGGGCGAATCACGAGCAGTACTTC.

The gene calls are TRBV7-9 and TRBJ1-1; 7 positions match TRBD1. Germline-derived CDR1 and CDR2 are SEHNR and FQNEAQ (reference sequence). J lost 8 bases, V lost 3 bases, and 6 bases had no gene match. The CDR3 length is 13 residues. The CDR3 is CASSFLTGVEAFF. CDR3 coding DNA: TGTGCCAGCAGCTTCCTAACAGGGGTAGAAGCTTTCTTT.

This chain joins TRBV7-9 and TRBJ1-4; 11 nucleotides match TRBD1. The CDR3 is 19 amino acids. Germline V lookup: CDR1 SEHNR, CDR2 FQNEAQ (reference sequence). V gave up 5 bases and J gave up 1 base; unmatched junction bases: 12. As DNA, the CDR3 is TGTGCCAGCAGCCCTGTGCCGGGACAGGGGGTTAAAACTAATGAAAAACTGTTTTTT. Protein: CASSPVPGQGVKTNEKLFF. The full variable domain, completed using reference TRBV7-9 and TRBJ1-4, is DTGVSQNPRHKITKRGQNVTFRCDPISEHNRLYWYRQTLGQGPEFLTYFQNEAQLEKSRLLSDRFSAERPKGSFSTLEIQRTEQGDSAMYLCASSPVPGQGVKTNEKLFFGSGTQLSVL.

The chain joins TRBV5-6 to TRBJ2-7, with TRBD2 matching over 11 bases. Germline CDR1 reads SGHDT; CDR2 reads YYEEEE. This CDR3 has 16 residues. J gave up 7 bases and V 6 bases, and 15 bases lay outside the gene matches. The CDR3 sequence: CASNGGLADGMWEQYF. DNA for the CDR3: TGTGCCAGCAACGGGGGACTAGCGGACGGCATGTGGGAGCAGTACTTC.

This CDR3 reads CASTPMREYGYTF. The CDR3 nucleotides read TGTGCCAGCACCCCGATGAGGGAGTATGGCTACACCTTC. The V gene is TRBV2, the J gene TRBJ1-2; no firm D call. CDR3 length: 13 amino acids. CDR1 is SNHLY and CDR2 is FYNNEI in the germline V gene. V was pared by 7 bases and J by 5 bases, with 14 bases between.

The CDR3 DNA sequence: TGTGCCAGCAGAGCCTTTCAGGGTAGCGGCTACGAGCAGTACTTC. It specifies CASRAFQGSGYEQYF. This chain uses TRBV6-4 with TRBJ2-7; tentatively, D is TRBD2 (6 bases). The germline V and J ends were trimmed by 6 bases and 3 bases, with 18 bases remaining between them. Germline assignment: CDR1 MRHNA and CDR2 SNTAGT. The CDR3 loop spans 15 amino acids.

This clone was counted between two and nine times. The chain is built from TRBV7-2 and TRBJ2-7, with TRBD2 as a possible D gene (5 bases). The CDR3 extends over 14 amino acids. Germline CDR1 and CDR2: SGHTA and FQGNSA. The V end lost 1 base, the J end lost 2 bases, and 9 bases lay between the germline ends. This chain's CDR3 is CASSLGGRAYEQYF. In nucleotides, the CDR3 is TGTGCCAGCAGCTTAGGAGGGAGAGCCTACGAGCAGTACTTC. Full variable domain (missing parts from reference TRBV7-2 and TRBJ2-7): GAGVSQSPSNKVTEKGKDVELRCDPISGHTALYWYRQSLGQGLEFLIYFQGNSAPDKSGLPSDRFSAERTGGSVSTLTIQRTQQEDSAVYLCASSLGGRAYEQYFGPGTRLTVT.

The V call is TRBV7-2, the J call TRBJ2-5; 11 bases match TRBD2. The CDR3 contains 13 residues. Germline loops: CDR1 SGHTA, CDR2 FQGNSA. V was pared by 7 bases and J by 5 bases, with 3 bases of the junction left unmatched. The CDR3 sequence: CASKLAGVETQYF. CDR3 coding DNA: TGTGCCAGCAAACTAGCGGGGGTGGAGACCCAGTACTTC.

The rearrangement joins TRBV19 to TRBJ1-2, with a tentative D call TRBD1 (6 bases). This CDR3 has 14 residues. V was trimmed by 5 bases and J by 5 bases, leaving 15 bases between them. CDR1 and CDR2 (germline): LNHDA, SQIVND (reference sequence). CDR3 DNA: TGTGCCAGTAGTTCCCACAGGGTTGGGTATGGCTACACCTTC. It yields the protein CASSSHRVGYGYTF.

This chain uses TRBV11-2 with TRBJ2-2, with 8 bases identical to TRBD2. After removal of 5 bases from V and 0 bases from J, the junction contained 5 bases not matched to a gene. CDR3 length: 16 residues. The germline CDR1 and CDR2 sequences are SGHAT and FQNNGV. CDR3 in amino acids: CASSLLAGPNTGELFF. The CDR3 region has the DNA TGTGCCAGCAGCCTTTTAGCGGGACCGAACACCGGGGAGCTGTTTTTT.

The count of this clone is one. The chain combines TRBV6-5 with TRBJ2-3; D remains ambiguous. This CDR3 comprises 15 residues. CDR1 is MNHEY and CDR2 is SVGAGI in the germline V gene. Trimming stripped 0 bases from V and 4 bases from J, with 11 bases between. This chain's CDR3 is CASSYSGRLADTQYF. CDR3 nucleotide sequence: TGTGCCAGCAGTTACTCCGGTAGATTGGCAGATACGCAGTATTTT.

J is TRBJ2-2 and V is TRBV27; 8 bases line up with TRBD1. Germline trimming cut 5 bases from V and 5 bases from J; bases unmatched to any gene: 4. Germline-derived CDR1 and CDR2 are MNHEY and SMNVEV (reference sequence). This CDR3 comprises 14 residues. CDR3 in DNA: TGTGCCAGCAGTGGGACAGGACAGACCGGGGAGCTGTTTTTT. This codes for CASSGTGQTGELFF.

This chain links TRBV30 with TRBJ2-7; TRBD2 aligns across 14 bases. V lost 2 bases to trimming and J lost 4 bases; unmatched junction nucleotides: 7. Germline CDR1 reads GTSNPN; CDR2 reads SVGIG (reference sequence). The CDR3 spans 16 residues. CDR3 region: CAWSNLGTSGRYEQYF. As DNA, the CDR3 is TGTGCCTGGAGTAACCTAGGGACTAGCGGGAGATACGAGCAGTACTTC.

V is TRBV27 and J is TRBJ2-5; 12 bases agree with TRBD2. The CDR3 contains 15 residues. Germline trimming cut 6 bases from V and 8 bases from J; bases unmatched to any gene: 10. Germline assignment: CDR1 MNHEY and CDR2 SMNVEV (reference sequence). The chain's CDR3 is CASSAGLAGRGTQYF. Written as DNA, the CDR3 is TGTGCCAGCAGCGCCGGACTAGCGGGACGTGGAACCCAGTACTTC.

This clone was found a few times. The V and J genes are TRBV6-5 and TRBJ1-1; D is undetermined. Per the germline V gene, CDR1 is MNHEY and CDR2 is SVGAGI. The CDR3 is 13 residues long. V shed 8 bases and J shed 2 bases, with 12 bases lying between them. CDR3 sequence (DNA): TGTGCCAGCCCCAGGTCGAATAACACTGAAGCTTTCTTT. It translates to CASPRSNNTEAFF.

This sequence joins TRBV5-1 and TRBJ2-7, with D tentatively TRBD1 (6 bases). V lost 3 bases and J lost 4, with 20 bases in between. The germline CDR1 and CDR2 sequences are SGHRS and YFSETQ. The CDR3 is 16 residues long. The DNA of the CDR3 is TGCGCCAGCAGCTCCGTGCAGGGGATTAGGTCTTACGAGCAGTACTTC. The encoded protein is CASSSVQGIRSYEQYF.